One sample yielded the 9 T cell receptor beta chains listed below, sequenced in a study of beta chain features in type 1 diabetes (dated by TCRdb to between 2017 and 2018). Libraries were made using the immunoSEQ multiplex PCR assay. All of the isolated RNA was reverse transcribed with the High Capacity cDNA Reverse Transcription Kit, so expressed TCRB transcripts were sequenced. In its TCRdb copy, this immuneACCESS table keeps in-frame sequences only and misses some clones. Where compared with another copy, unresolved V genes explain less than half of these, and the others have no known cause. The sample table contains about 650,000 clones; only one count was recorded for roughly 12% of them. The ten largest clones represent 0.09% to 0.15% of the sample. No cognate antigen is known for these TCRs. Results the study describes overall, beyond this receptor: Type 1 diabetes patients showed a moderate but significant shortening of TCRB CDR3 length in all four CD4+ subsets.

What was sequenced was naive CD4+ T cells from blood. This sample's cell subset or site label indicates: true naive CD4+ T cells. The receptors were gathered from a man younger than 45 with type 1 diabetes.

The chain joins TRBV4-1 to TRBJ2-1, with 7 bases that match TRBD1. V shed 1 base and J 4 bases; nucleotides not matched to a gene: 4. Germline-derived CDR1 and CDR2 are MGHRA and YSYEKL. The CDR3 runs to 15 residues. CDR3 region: CASSQADRDYNEQFF. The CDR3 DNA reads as TGCGCCAGCAGCCAAGCCGACAGGGATTACAATGAGCAGTTCTTC.

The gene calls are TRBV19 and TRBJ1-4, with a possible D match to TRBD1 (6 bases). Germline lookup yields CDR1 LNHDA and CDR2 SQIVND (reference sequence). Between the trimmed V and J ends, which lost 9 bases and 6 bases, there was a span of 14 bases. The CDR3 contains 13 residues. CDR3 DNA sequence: TGTGCCAGCCTACGGACAGATGATGAAAAACTGTTTTTT. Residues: CASLRTDDEKLFF.

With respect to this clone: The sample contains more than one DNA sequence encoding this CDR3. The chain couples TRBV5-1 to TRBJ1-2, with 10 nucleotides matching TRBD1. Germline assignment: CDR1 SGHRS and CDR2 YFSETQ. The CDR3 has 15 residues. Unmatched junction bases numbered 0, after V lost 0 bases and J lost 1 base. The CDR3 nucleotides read TGCGCCAGCAGCTTGGGGACAGGGGGTAACTATGGCTACACCTTC. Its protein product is CASSLGTGGNYGYTF.

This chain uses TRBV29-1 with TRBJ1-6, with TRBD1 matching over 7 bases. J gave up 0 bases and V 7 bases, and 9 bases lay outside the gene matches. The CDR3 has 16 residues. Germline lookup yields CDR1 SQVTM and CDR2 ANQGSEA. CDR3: CSASLQGSSYNSPLHF. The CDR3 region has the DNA TGCAGCGCAAGTTTACAGGGGAGCTCCTATAATTCACCCCTCCACTTT.

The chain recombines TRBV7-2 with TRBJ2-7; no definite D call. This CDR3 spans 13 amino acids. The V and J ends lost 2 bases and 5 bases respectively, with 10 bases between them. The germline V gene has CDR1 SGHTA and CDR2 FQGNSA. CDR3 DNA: TGTGCCAGCAGCTTAAATCAGGCCCACGAGCAGTACTTC. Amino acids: CASSLNQAHEQYF. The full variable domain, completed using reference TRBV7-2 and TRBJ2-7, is GAGVSQSPSNKVTEKGKDVELRCDPISGHTALYWYRQSLGQGLEFLIYFQGNSAPDKSGLPSDRFSAERTGGSVSTLTIQRTQQEDSAVYLCASSLNQAHEQYFGPGTRLTVT.

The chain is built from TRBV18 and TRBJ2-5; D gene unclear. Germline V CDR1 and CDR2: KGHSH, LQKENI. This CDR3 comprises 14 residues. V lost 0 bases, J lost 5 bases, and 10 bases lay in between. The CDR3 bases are TGTGCCAGCTCACCACCGGACGGAATGGAGACCCAGTACTTC. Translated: CASSPPDGMETQYF. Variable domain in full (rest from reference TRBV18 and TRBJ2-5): NAGVMQNPRHLVRRRGQEARLRCSPMKGHSHVYWYRQLPEEGLKFMVYLQKENIIDESGMPKERFSAEFPKEGPSILRIQQVVRGDSAAYFCASSPPDGMETQYFGPGTRLLVL.

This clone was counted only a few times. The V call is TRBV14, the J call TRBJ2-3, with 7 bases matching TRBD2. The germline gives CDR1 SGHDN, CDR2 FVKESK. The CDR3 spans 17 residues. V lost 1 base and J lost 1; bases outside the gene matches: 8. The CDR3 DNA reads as TGTGCCAGCAGCCAAGGAAGACGGGGGGACCGCACAGATACGCAGTATTTT. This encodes CASSQGRRGDRTDTQYF. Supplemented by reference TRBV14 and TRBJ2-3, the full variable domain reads EAGVTQFPSHSVIEKGQTVTLRCDPISGHDNLYWYRRVMGKEIKFLLHFVKESKQDESGMPNNRFLAERTGGTYSTLKVQPAELEDSGVYFCASSQGRRGDRTDTQYFGPGTRLTVL.

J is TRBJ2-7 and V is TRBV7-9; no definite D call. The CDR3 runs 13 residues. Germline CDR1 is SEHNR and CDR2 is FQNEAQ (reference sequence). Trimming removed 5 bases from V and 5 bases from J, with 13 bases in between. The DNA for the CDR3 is TGTGCCAGCAGCCTCGACACCGTCGACGAGCAGTACTTC. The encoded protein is CASSLDTVDEQYF.

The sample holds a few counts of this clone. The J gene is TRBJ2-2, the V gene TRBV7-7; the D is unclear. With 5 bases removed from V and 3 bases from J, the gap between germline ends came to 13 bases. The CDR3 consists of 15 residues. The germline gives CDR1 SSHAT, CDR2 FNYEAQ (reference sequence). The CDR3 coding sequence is TGTGCCAGCAGCCGCGAGACTGCGGACACCGGGGAGCTGTTTTTT. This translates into CASSRETADTGELFF.